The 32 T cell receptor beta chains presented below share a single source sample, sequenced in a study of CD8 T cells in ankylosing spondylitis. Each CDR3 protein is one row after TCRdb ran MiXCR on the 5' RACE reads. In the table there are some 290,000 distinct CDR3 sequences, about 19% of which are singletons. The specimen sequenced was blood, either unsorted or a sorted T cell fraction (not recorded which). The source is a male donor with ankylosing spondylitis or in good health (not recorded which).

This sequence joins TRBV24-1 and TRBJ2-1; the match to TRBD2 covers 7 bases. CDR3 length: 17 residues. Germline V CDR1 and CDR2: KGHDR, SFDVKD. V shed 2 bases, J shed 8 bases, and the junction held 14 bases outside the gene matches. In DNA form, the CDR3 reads TGTGCCACCAGTGATTCCGGGGGAGGGTTAGCGAGGGATGAGCAGTTCTTC. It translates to CATSDSGGGLARDEQFF.

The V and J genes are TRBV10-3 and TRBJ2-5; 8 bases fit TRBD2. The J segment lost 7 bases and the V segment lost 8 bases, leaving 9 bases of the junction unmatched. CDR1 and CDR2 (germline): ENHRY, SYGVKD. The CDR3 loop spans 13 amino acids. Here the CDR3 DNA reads TGTGCCATCTGGGCGGGGGGCCTGGCGACCCAGTACTTC. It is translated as CAIWAGGLATQYF.

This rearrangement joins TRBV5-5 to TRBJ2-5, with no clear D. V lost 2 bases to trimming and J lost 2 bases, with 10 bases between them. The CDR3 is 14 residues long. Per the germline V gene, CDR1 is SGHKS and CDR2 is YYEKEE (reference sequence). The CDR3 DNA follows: TGTGCCAGCAGCTTTGGCCGACAACAAGAGACCCAGTACTTC. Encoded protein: CASSFGRQQETQYF.

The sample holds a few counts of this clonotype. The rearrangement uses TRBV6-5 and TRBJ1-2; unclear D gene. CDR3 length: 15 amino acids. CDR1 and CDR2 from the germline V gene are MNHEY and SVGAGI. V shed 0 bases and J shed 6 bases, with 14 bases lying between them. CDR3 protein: CASSYSGGVSNGYTF. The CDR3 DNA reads TGTGCCAGCAGTTACTCTGGTGGAGTGTCTAATGGCTACACCTTC.

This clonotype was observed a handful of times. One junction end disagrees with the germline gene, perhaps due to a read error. CDR3 nucleotide sequence: TGTGCCACCAGTGATCCGGGACAGACTCGGCACTTC. The encoded protein is CATSDPGQTRHF. The chain has TRBV24-1 and TRBJ2-5; 7 positions agree with TRBD1. This CDR3 has 12 amino acids. Germline lookup yields CDR1 KGHDR and CDR2 SFDVKD.

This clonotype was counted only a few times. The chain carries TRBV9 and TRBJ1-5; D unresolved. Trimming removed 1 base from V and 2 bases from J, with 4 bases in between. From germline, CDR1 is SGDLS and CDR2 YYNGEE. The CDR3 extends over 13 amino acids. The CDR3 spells CASSVMGNQPQHF. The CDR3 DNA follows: TGTGCCAGCAGCGTAATGGGCAATCAGCCCCAGCATTTT.

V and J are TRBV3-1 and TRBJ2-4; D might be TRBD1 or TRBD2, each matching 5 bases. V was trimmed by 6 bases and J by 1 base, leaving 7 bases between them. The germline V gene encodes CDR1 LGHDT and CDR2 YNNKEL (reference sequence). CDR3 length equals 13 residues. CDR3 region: CASRGEAKNIQYF. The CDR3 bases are TGTGCCAGCAGGGGGGAGGCCAAAAACATTCAGTACTTC.

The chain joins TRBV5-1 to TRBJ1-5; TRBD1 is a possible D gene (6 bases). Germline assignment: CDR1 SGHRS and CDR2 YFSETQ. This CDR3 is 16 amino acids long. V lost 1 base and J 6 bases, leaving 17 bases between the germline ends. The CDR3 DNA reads TGCGCCAGCAGCTTGACAGGGTCGTTAAATGGTCAGCCCCAGCATTTT. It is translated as CASSLTGSLNGQPQHF.

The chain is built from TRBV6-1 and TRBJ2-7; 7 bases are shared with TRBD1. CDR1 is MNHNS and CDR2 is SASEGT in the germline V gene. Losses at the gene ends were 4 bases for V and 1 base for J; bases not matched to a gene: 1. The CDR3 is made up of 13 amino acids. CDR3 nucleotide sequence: TGTGCCAGCAGTGCCAGGGGGTCCTACGAGCAGTACGTC. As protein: CASSARGSYEQYV.

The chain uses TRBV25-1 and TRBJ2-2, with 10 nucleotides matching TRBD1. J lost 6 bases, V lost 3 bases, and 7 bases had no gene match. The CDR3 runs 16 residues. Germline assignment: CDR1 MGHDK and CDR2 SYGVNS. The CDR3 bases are TGTGCCAGCAGTGATGACAGACAGGGGGCGTCCGGGGAGCTGTTTTTT. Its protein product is CASSDDRQGASGELFF.

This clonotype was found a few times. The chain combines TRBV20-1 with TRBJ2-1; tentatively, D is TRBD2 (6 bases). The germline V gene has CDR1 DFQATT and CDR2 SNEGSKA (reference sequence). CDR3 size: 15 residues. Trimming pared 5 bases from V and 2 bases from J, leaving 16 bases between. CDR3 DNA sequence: TGCAGTGCTGGACTTAGAGCGGGCGCCTACAATGAGCAGTTCTTC. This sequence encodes CSAGLRAGAYNEQFF.

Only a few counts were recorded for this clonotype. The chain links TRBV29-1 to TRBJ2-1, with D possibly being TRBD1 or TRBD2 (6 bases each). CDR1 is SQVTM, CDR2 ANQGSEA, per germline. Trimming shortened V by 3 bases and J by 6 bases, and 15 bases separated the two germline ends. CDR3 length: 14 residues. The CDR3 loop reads CSVDLSGAANEQFF. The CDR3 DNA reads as TGCAGCGTTGATCTCTCGGGGGCTGCCAATGAGCAGTTCTTC.

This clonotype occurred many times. DNA for the CDR3: TGTGCCAGCAGTGACTTGGGCGGACAGTTTCAAGAGACCCAGTACTTC. It translates to CASSDLGGQFQETQYF. The V and J genes are TRBV28 and TRBJ2-5; D possibly corresponds to TRBD1 (6 bases). Germline V gives CDR1 MDHEN, CDR2 SYDVKM. The CDR3 length is 16 residues. The V and J ends lost 5 bases and 2 bases respectively, with 18 bases between them.

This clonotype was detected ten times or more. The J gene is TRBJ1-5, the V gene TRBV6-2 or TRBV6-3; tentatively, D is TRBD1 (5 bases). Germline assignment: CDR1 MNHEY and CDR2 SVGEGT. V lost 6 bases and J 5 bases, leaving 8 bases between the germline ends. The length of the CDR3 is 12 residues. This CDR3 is CASSQGYQPQHF. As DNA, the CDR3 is TGTGCCAGCAGCCAGGGCTATCAGCCCCAGCATTTT.

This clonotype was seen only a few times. This CDR3 is CAISPDSYTEAFF. The CDR3 nucleotides read TGTGCCATCAGTCCCGACAGCTACACTGAAGCTTTCTTT. This chain joins TRBV10-3 and TRBJ1-1, with D possibly TRBD1 on 5 matching bases. The germline CDR1 and CDR2 sequences are ENHRY and SYGVKD. The CDR3 loop spans 13 amino acids. The V end lost 5 bases, the J end lost 3 bases, and 10 bases lay between the germline ends.

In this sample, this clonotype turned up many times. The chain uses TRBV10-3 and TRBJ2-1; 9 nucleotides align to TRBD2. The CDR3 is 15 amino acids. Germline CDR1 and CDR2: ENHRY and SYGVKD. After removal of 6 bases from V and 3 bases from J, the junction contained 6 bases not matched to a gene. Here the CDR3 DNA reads TGTGCCATCAGGGGTCTAGCGGGGATCTACAATGAGCAGTTCTTC. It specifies CAIRGLAGIYNEQFF.

The CDR3 is CATGTSGRVFETQYF. CDR3 nucleotides: TGTGCCACCGGGACTAGCGGGAGGGTTTTTGAGACCCAGTACTTC. The V gene is TRBV27, the J gene TRBJ2-5, with 16 bases identical to TRBD2. CDR3 length: 15 amino acids. Trimming removed 10 bases from V and 5 bases from J; junction bases left unmatched: 7. The V gene's germline CDR1 is MNHEY and CDR2 SMNVEV (reference sequence).

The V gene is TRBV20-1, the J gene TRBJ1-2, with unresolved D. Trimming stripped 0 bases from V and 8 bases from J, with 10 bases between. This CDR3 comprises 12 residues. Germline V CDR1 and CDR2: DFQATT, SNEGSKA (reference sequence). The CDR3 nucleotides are TGCAGTGCTAGAGAGGCGGGTTACGGCTACACCTTC. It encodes CSAREAGYGYTF.

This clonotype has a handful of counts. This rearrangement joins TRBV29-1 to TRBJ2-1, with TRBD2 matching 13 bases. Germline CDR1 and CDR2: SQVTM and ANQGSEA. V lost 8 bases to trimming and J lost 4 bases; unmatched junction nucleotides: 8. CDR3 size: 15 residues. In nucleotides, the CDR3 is TGCAGCCCTCGTCAACTAGCGGGGGGGTACAATGAGCAGTTCTTC. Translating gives CSPRQLAGGYNEQFF.

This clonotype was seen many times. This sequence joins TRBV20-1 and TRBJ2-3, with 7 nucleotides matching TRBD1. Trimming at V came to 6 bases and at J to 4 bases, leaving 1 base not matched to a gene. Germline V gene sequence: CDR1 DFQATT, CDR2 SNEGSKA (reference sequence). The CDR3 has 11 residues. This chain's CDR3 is CSAQGADTQYF. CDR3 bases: TGCAGTGCCCAGGGGGCAGATACGCAGTATTTT.

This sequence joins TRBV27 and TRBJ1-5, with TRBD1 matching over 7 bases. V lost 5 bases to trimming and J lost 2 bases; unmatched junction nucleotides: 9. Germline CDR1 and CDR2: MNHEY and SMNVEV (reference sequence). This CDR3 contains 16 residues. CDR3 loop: CASSRDSAMGNQPQHF. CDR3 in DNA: TGTGCCAGCAGTCGGGACAGCGCGATGGGCAATCAGCCCCAGCATTTT.

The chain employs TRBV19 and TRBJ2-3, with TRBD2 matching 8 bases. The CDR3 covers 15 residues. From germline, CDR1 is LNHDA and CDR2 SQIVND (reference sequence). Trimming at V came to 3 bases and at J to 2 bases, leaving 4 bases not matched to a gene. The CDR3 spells CASSITGGPTDTQYF. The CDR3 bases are TGTGCCAGTAGTATCACGGGAGGGCCCACAGATACGCAGTATTTT.

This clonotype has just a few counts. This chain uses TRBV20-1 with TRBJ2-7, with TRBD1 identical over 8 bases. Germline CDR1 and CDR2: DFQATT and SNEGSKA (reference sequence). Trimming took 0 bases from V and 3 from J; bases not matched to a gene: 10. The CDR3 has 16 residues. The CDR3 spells CSARDVDREKNYEQYV. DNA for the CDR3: TGCAGTGCTAGAGATGTGGACAGGGAGAAGAACTACGAGCAGTACGTC.

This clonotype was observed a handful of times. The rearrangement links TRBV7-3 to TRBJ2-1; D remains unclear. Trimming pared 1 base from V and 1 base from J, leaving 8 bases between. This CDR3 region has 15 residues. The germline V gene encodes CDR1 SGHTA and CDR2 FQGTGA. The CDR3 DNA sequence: TGTGCCAGCAGCTTAATAGCCCAGTCCTACAATGAGCAGTTCTTC. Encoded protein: CASSLIAQSYNEQFF.

In DNA, the CDR3 is TGCAGTGCTAGAGTAGGTGGGAGCTCTGGGGCCAACGTCCTGACTTTC. It specifies CSARVGGSSGANVLTF. V usage is TRBV20-1 and J usage is TRBJ2-6, with D maybe TRBD2 (5 bases). The CDR3 is made up of 16 amino acids. Germline V gene data show CDR1 as DFQATT and CDR2 as SNEGSKA (reference sequence). Trimming took off 1 base at V and 0 bases at J, with 10 bases between the two ends.

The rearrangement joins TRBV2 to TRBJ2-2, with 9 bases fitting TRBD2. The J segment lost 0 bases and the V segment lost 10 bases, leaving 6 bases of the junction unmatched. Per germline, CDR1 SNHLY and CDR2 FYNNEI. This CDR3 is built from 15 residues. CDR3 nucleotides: TGTGCCACACGCGGGGGGGGCTCGAACACCGGGGAGCTGTTTTTT. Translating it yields CATRGGGSNTGELFF.

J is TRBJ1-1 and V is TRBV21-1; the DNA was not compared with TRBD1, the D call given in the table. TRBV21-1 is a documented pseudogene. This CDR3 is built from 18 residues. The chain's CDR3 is CASSPYIRRTGRNTEAFF. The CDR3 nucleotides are TGTGCCAGCAGCCCCTATATTCGGAGGACAGGGCGTAACACTGAAGCTTTCTTT.

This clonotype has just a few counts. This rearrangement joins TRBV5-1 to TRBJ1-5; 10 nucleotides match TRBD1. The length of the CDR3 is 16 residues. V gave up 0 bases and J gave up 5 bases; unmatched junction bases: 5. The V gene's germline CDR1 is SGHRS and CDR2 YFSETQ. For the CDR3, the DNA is TGCGCCAGCAGCTTGGGGGGACAGGGGCGCGATCAGCCCCAGCATTTT. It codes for CASSLGGQGRDQPQHF.

Here the CDR3 reads CASTPPGWQPTDTQYF. The CDR3 nucleotides read TGTGCCAGCACCCCTCCCGGATGGCAGCCCACAGATACGCAGTATTTT. The V gene is TRBV5-6, the J gene TRBJ2-3; unclear D gene. The length of the CDR3 is 16 residues. Germline V CDR1 and CDR2: SGHDT, YYEEEE. Trimming removed 6 bases at V and 2 bases at J, with 19 bases between. Full variable domain (outside the CDR3, taken from reference TRBV5-6 and TRBJ2-3): DAGVTQSPTHLIKTRGQQVTLRCSPKSGHDTVSWYQQALGQGPQFIFQYYEEEERQRGNFPDRFSGHQFPNYSSELNVNALLLGDSALYLCASTPPGWQPTDTQYFGPGTRLTVL.

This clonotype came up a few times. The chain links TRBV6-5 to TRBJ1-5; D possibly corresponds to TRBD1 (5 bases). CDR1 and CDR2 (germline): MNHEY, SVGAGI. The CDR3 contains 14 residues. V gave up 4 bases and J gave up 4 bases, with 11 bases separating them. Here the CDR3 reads CASSSDRTNQPQHF. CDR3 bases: TGTGCCAGCAGTTCCGACAGAACAAATCAGCCCCAGCATTTT.

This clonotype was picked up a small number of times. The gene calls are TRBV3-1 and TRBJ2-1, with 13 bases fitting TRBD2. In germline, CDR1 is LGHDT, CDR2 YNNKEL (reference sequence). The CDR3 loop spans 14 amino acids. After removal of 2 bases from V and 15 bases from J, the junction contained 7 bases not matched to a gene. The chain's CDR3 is CASSQPGLAGDLFF. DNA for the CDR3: TGTGCCAGCAGCCAACCCGGACTAGCGGGAGATCTGTTCTTC.

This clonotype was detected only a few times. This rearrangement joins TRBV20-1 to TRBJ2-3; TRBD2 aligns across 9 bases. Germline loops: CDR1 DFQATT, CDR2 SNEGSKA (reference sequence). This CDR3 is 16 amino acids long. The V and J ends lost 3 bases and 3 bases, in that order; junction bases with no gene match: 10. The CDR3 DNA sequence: TGCAGTGCTAGCCCGCCTAGCGGGGTGGGGACAGATACGCAGTATTTT. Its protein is CSASPPSGVGTDTQYF.